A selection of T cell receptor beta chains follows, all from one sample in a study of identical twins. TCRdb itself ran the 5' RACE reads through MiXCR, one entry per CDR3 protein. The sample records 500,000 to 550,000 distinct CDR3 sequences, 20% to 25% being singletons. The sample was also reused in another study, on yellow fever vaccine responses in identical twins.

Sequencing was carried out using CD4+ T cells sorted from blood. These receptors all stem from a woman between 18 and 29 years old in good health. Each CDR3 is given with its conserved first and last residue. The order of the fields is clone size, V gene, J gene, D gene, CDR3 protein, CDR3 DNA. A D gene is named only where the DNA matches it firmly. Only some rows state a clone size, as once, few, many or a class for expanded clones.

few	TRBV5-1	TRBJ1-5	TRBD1	CASTGTGLLRDDQPQHF	TGCGCCAGCACTGGGACAGGGCTTTTACGGGATGATCAGCCCCAGCATTTT
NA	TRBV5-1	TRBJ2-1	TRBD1	CASSLLGQGNEQFF	TGCGCCAGCAGCTTGTTGGGACAGGGAAATGAGCAGTTCTTC
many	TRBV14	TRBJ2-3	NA	CASSQRSTDTQYF	TGTGCCAGCAGCCAACGGAGCACAGATACGCAGTATTTT
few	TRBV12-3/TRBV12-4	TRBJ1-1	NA	CASSTRLPGAEAFF	TGTGCCAGCAGTACCAGGCTTCCCGGGGCTGAAGCTTTCTTT
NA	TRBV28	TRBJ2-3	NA	CASTSDRRRTDTQYF	TGTGCCAGCACATCGGATCGACGGCGCACAGATACGCAGTATTTT
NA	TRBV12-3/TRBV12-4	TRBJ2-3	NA	CASNTRGDGTDTQYF	TGTGCCAGCAACACCAGGGGCGATGGCACAGATACGCAGTATTTT
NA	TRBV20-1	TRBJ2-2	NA	CSARDIGADSNTGELFF	TGCAGTGCTAGAGATATCGGGGCCGACTCGAACACCGGGGAGCTGTTTTTT
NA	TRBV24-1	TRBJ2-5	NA	CATSDLSQETQYF	TGTGCCACCAGTGATTTGTCTCAAGAGACCCAGTACTTC
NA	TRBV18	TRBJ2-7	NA	CASSPRVGRPYEQYF	TGTGCCAGCTCACCTAGGGTAGGCAGACCGTACGAGCAGTACTTC
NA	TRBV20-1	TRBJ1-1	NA	CSAKPPPRGNTEAFF	TGCAGTGCTAAACCGCCTCCACGGGGTAACACTGAAGCTTTCTTT
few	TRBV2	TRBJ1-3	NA	CASSTVGNTIYF	TGTGCCAGCAGCACAGTCGGAAACACCATATATTTT
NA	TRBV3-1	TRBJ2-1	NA	CASSQSSTLRYNEQFF	TGTGCCAGCAGCCAAAGTTCGACTCTCCGGTACAATGAGCAGTTCTTC
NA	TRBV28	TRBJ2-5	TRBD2	CASSSPTSGGTETQYF	TGTGCCAGCAGTTCCCCGACTAGCGGGGGGACAGAGACCCAGTACTTC
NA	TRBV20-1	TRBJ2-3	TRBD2	CSARIPSGSTDTQYF	TGCAGTGCTAGGATCCCTAGCGGGAGCACAGATACGCAGTATTTT
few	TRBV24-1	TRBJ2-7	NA	CATSLDRLEQYF	TGTGCCACCAGTCTTGACAGGCTTGAGCAGTACTTC
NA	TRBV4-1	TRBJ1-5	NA	CASGLGYSNQPQHF	TGCGCCAGCGGTTTGGGCTATAGCAATCAGCCCCAGCATTTT
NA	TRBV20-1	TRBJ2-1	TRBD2	CSAPVAGGGYNEQFF	TGCAGTGCTCCCGTAGCGGGAGGGGGCTACAATGAGCAGTTCTTC
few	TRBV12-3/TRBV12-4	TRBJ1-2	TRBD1	CASSLPKGTGGMKGYTF	TGTGCCAGCAGTTTACCAAAAGGGACAGGGGGTATGAAAGGCTACACCTTC
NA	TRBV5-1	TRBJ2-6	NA	CASTASNSGANVLTF	TGCGCCAGCACGGCTTCTAACTCTGGGGCCAACGTCCTGACTTTC